The 10 T cell receptor beta chains below were found in one sample sequenced in a study of CD8+CD57+ T cells in acquired aplastic anemia. Researchers used genomic DNA as the template to profile TCR beta VDJ and CDR3. TCRdb recomputed calls from the reads with MiXCR, one row per CDR3 protein. The sample lists more than 100,000 distinct CDR3 sequences; 41% were seen once. The sequenced material came from sorted CD4+, CD8+, or CD8+CD57+ T cells (not recorded which) from PBMCs. These receptors all stem from a human donor in good health, serving as a control.

In this sample, this clonotype turned up many times. CDR3 coding DNA: TGTGCCAGCAGCCAAGTCCCAGGGGGGACTGAAGCTTTCTTT. It yields the protein CASSQVPGGTEAFF. V is TRBV14 and J is TRBJ1-1, with TRBD1 matching 7 bases. The CDR3 loop spans 14 amino acids. CDR1 is SGHDN, CDR2 FVKESK, per germline. After removal of 1 base from V and 5 bases from J, the junction contained 4 bases not matched to a gene.

This sequence joins TRBV6-2 or TRBV6-3 and TRBJ2-6; perhaps D is TRBD1 or TRBD2 (5 bases each). CDR1 MNHEY and CDR2 SVGEGT come from the germline V gene. Trimming took 0 bases from V and 0 from J, leaving 15 bases between them. The CDR3 is 19 residues long. CDR3 loop: CASSYSPPGTPSGANVLTF. As DNA, the CDR3 is TGTGCCAGCAGTTACTCTCCGCCGGGGACCCCCTCTGGGGCCAACGTCCTGACTTTC.

This chain links TRBV4-1 with TRBJ1-5, with unresolved D. The CDR3 spans 13 residues. Germline lookup yields CDR1 MGHRA and CDR2 YSYEKL. V lost 4 bases, J lost 5 bases, and 9 bases lay in between. CDR3 coding DNA: TGCGCCAGCAGCCCCCTATTAGATCAGCCCCAGCATTTT. Translated, it gives CASSPLLDQPQHF.

As concerns this clonotype: Sequence at one end of the junction differs from germline and may be a read error. This chain links TRBV20-1 with TRBJ2-7; D assignment may be TRBD1 or TRBD2 (5 bases each). Per the germline V gene, CDR1 is DFQATT and CDR2 is SNEGSKA (reference sequence). This CDR3 contains 12 residues. Here the CDR3 reads CSALRGNYEQCF. CDR3 coding DNA: TGCAGTGCCCTGAGGGGAAACTACGAGCAGTGCTTC.

This clonotype was seen many times. The rearrangement links TRBV19 to TRBJ1-2; D is undetermined. Germline CDR1 is LNHDA and CDR2 is SQIVND (reference sequence). This CDR3 comprises 12 residues. Deletions cut 1 base from V and 8 bases from J, with 8 bases between. The CDR3 sequence is CASSIAYRGYTF. In DNA, the CDR3 is TGTGCCAGTAGTATAGCCTACAGAGGCTACACCTTC.

This clonotype was picked up a small number of times. This may be a read error: a much more frequent sequence differs by one nucleotide. The chain combines TRBV5-4 with TRBJ2-7; 9 bases align to TRBD2. Germline V gene lookup returns CDR1 SGHNT and CDR2 YYREEE (reference sequence). The CDR3 is made up of 15 amino acids. DNA for the CDR3: TGTGTCAGCAGCTTGTCTAGCGGGATCTCCTACGAGCAGTACTTC. The encoded protein is CVSSLSSGISYEQYF.

J is TRBJ1-1 and V is TRBV29-1; D might be TRBD1 (5 bases). Trimming pared 6 bases from V and 4 bases from J, leaving 15 bases between. Germline V gene lookup returns CDR1 SQVTM and CDR2 ANQGSEA. The CDR3 runs to 13 residues. The CDR3 sequence: CSVGDQRGTEAFF. As DNA, the CDR3 is TGCAGCGTGGGGGACCAACGGGGCACTGAAGCTTTCTTT.

This clonotype has a count of ten or more. The chain uses TRBV6-1 and TRBJ2-7; possible D gene TRBD2, 5 bases. The ends were cut back, 4 bases at V and 2 bases at J, with 9 bases in the middle. The germline gives CDR1 MNHNS, CDR2 SASEGT. This CDR3 has 13 amino acids. The CDR3 here is CASSVASTYEQYF. CDR3 DNA sequence: TGTGCCAGCAGTGTAGCGAGTACCTACGAGCAGTACTTC.

This clonotype was picked up many times. V gene TRBV9 combines with J gene TRBJ1-4, with D perhaps TRBD1 (5 bases). The germline gives CDR1 SGDLS, CDR2 YYNGEE. Between the trimmed V and J ends, which lost 4 bases and 3 bases, there was a span of 13 bases. This CDR3 is 15 amino acids long. Here the CDR3 reads CASSNQGRANEKLFF. DNA of the CDR3: TGTGCCAGCAGCAACCAGGGTCGAGCTAATGAAAAACTGTTTTTT.

The rearrangement links TRBV10-3 to TRBJ2-2, with D maybe TRBD2 (6 bases). The CDR3 is made up of 12 amino acids. Germline V gives CDR1 ENHRY, CDR2 SYGVKD. Trimming removed 2 bases from V and 8 bases from J, with 6 bases in between. The CDR3 sequence is CAISEGTGELFF. The DNA for the CDR3 is TGTGCCATCAGTGAGGGGACTGGGGAGCTGTTTTTT.